This T cell receptor (beta chain) was retrieved from a study of beta chain features in type 1 diabetes (dated by TCRdb to the late 2010s). About the study as a whole: Patients and healthy donors did not differ in mean age, gender distribution, total cell number or subset yield. A total of approximately 100 million sorted cells were examined across all samples, and the number of cells per subset was strongly correlated with RNA yield. In the study, recently diagnosed type 1 diabetes patients and matched healthy donors were compared on the TCRB repertoires of their sorted circulating CD4+ T cell subsets. Naive and central memory subsets were obtained from all 30 or so donors, but regulatory and stem cell-like memory subsets were isolated from only 8 patients and 8 healthy donors. Overall study results and their limits: PCR might favor shorter templates, but patient and control samples were amplified and corrected together, so any skew would affect both groups equally. Type 1 diabetes patients showed a moderate but significant shortening of TCRB CDR3 length in all four CD4+ subsets. HLA sub-analyses involved small numbers of individuals, so any influence of HLA type on TCRB rearrangement remained unresolved. Naive, central memory and regulatory TCRB repertoires appeared more similar among patients than among healthy donors. Because cDNA rather than genomic DNA was sequenced, highly expressing activated cells could have been over-represented, although no difference in activation and CD3 levels was found between groups. At VDJ recombination sites, patients with type 1 diabetes made fewer insertions and deleted more nucleotides, a pattern implying thymic rearrangement abnormalities.

Each donor gave one peripheral blood draw, approximately 0.11 L on average, collected into heparinised tubes. Naive, central memory, regulatory and stem cell-like memory CD4+ T cells were sorted on a BD FACSAria II using a panel including CD45RO, CCR7, CD25, CD127, CD95 and CD27. All sorted populations exceeded 98% purity. PBMCs were isolated immediately by Lymphoprep density gradient centrifugation and stained directly without culture. To minimize batch effects, samples were stained and sorted in pairs, one healthy donor with one patient per experiment. The germline V gene (reference sequence) gives CDR1 as SEHNR and CDR2 as FQNEAQ. From the cysteine through the phenylalanine, the CDR3 covers 15 amino acids. Only CDR3 DNA remains: 45 bases, in frame from the first base. Trimming leaves V shorter by 5 bases and J shorter by 1 base, with the junction holding 3 bases beyond the gene matches. About this clone itself: The antigen it recognizes is unknown. No qualities accompany the bases; no much larger clone lies one base away.

All of the isolated RNA was reverse transcribed with the High Capacity cDNA Reverse Transcription Kit, so expressed TCRB transcripts were sequenced. Naive, central memory and regulatory T cell samples underwent deep immunoSEQ sequencing, averaging around 4 million total reads per sample. Sorted cells were lysed in RLT buffer and RNA was extracted with DNase-treated RNeasy Micro or Mini kits, depending on cell number. Each cell subset was processed separately to prevent cross-contamination, with patient and healthy donor samples processed together. The immunoSEQ multiplex PCR was used to amplify TCRB sequences from cDNA, generating 87-bp fragments that spanned the CDR3 region. Sequencing of the amplicons was performed on the Illumina HiSeq platform. As for the authors' bioinformatics: Synthetic template baselines were used to correct PCR bias computationally, reads within Hamming distance 2 were collapsed together, and singletons that could not be merged were discarded. Reads were aligned against IMGT to assign V, D and J genes, CDR3 length and insertions or deletions at six rearrangement sites. Within each subset, clonotype counts were normalized to sorted cell number, and only after that were true diversity and Gini coefficients computed with the tcR R package. The overlap coefficient, calculated on TCRB nucleotide sequences, was used to measure repertoire sharing. Entries here come from immuneACCESS through TCRdb and include only in-frame sequences with V and J called. Some clones fail to appear in such tables; in the studies checked, an unresolved V gene covers under half of the shortfall, and the cause of the remainder is unknown. Clone size and V and J calls were adopted from that table, with D and trimming inferred from the DNA. This sample comprises under 300,000 clones, 27% of them detected only once. Of the sample, roughly 4% falls within the top ten clones.

What was sequenced was central memory CD4+ T cells from blood. Recombination joined TRBV7-9 with TRBJ2-2; the central 8 bases match TRBD2. The TCR was taken from a man aged 30 to 45 in good health. This receptor carries the CDR3 CASSLTSGNTGELFF. The DNA sequence is as follows: TGTGCCAGCAGCCTCACTAGCGGGAACACCGGGGAGCTGTTTTTT.